What follows is one TCR beta chain and its context. Original handling: Estimated nucleated cell counts came from reference gene primer amplification. TCRdb keeps only in-frame clones here, not all; method: immunoSEQ multiplex PCR. V and J calls plus clone size are reproduced from that table; the DNA served to infer D and trimming. The sample yields about 160,000 clones, roughly four fifths seen once. The sample originates from a study of blood T cell repertoires in COVID-19. Across the study: Samples taken during acute and convalescent COVID-19 were collected in the United States, Italy and Spain. Sources were T cells, B-cell-depleted T cells, or PBMCs; the material itself was cDNA or gDNA.

V lost 3 bases to trimming and J lost 10 bases, with 19 bases between them. Germline-derived CDR1 and CDR2 are SGHTA and FQGNSA. The CDR3 has 15 residues. The receptor comes from a woman older than 75 with acute or convalescent COVID-19. Sample: peripheral blood. The chain has TRBV7-2 and TRBJ2-1; D possibly corresponds to TRBD2 (7 bases). The CDR3 reads CASSLRGGRESEQFF. The CDR3 nucleotides are TGTGCCAGCAGCTTGAGAGGGGGGCGGGAGTCAGAGCAGTTCTTC.